These 21 T cell receptor beta chains originate from one sample sequenced in a study of blood T cell repertoires in COVID-19. TCRdb keeps only in-frame clones here, not all; method: immunoSEQ multiplex PCR. The sample has some 260,000 clones, 88% seen once; the top ten hold roughly 0.8%. The sample comprised peripheral blood. These receptors originate from a woman under 40 with acute or convalescent COVID-19.

The J gene is TRBJ2-5, the V gene TRBV11-3, with 8 bases identical to TRBD1. Germline lookup yields CDR1 SGHNT and CDR2 YENEEA. The CDR3 covers 17 residues. The V segment lost 0 bases and the J segment 2 bases; nucleotides outside the gene matches: 8. The CDR3 here is CASSLDLPTGVQETQYF. For the CDR3, the DNA is TGTGCCAGCAGCTTAGACCTCCCGACAGGGGTACAAGAGACCCAGTACTTC. Together with reference TRBV11-3 and TRBJ2-5, the CDR3 gives the full variable domain: EAGVVQSPRYKIIEKKQPVAFWCNPISGHNTLYWYLQNLGQGPELLIRYENEEAVDDSQLPKDRFSAERLKGVDSTLKIQPAELGDSAVYLCASSLDLPTGVQETQYFGPGTRLLVL.

The rearrangement joins TRBV29-1 to TRBJ2-3; 15 nucleotides agree with TRBD2. Germline V gene data show CDR1 as SQVTM and CDR2 as ANQGSEA. J was trimmed by 3 bases and V by 3 bases; bases with no gene match: 13. The CDR3 sequence is 19 residues long. The CDR3 sequence: CSVDKGLAGGFGITDTQYF. CDR3 coding DNA: TGCAGCGTTGATAAGGGACTAGCGGGAGGCTTCGGTATTACAGATACGCAGTATTTT.

The chain couples TRBV6-2 or TRBV6-3 to TRBJ2-7; 9 bases map to TRBD2. CDR1 and CDR2 from the germline V gene are MNHEY and SVGEGT. After removal of 6 bases from V and 3 bases from J, the junction contained 12 bases not matched to a gene. The CDR3 contains 16 residues. CDR3 nucleotide sequence: TGTGCCAGCAGCCCGATCGGGACTAGCTGGGTCTACGAGCAGTACTTC. It codes for CASSPIGTSWVYEQYF.

As to this clone: Other DNA sequences in the sample encode the same CDR3. This chain connects TRBV12-3 or TRBV12-4 to TRBJ1-1, with no clear D. The CDR3 consists of 13 residues. Between the trimmed V and J ends, which lost 3 bases and 1 base, there was a span of 6 bases. This chain's CDR3 is CASSFTRNTEAFF. In nucleotides, the CDR3 is TGTGCCAGCAGTTTTACGAGGAACACTGAAGCTTTCTTT.

The chain employs TRBV7-8 and TRBJ1-3, with 9 bases that match TRBD1. The junction had 11 bases not matched to a gene; V was cut back by 3 bases and J by 2 bases. The CDR3 spans 18 residues. Per germline, CDR1 SGHVS and CDR2 FQNEAQ. The DNA of the CDR3 is TGTGCCAGCAGCTTTATTGTGGGACAGGGCGAGCCTGGAAACACCATATATTTT. Its protein is CASSFIVGQGEPGNTIYF.

The chain uses TRBV30 and TRBJ1-5, with D perhaps TRBD1 (5 bases). The CDR3 spans 15 residues. Germline lookup yields CDR1 GTSNPN and CDR2 SVGIG (reference sequence). The V and J ends lost 0 bases and 0 bases respectively, with 9 bases between them. The DNA of the CDR3 is TGTGCCTGGAGTGTCGACAGTTATAGCAATCAGCCCCAGCATTTT. Protein sequence: CAWSVDSYSNQPQHF. Supplemented by reference TRBV30 and TRBJ1-5, the full variable domain reads SQTIHQWPATLVQPVGSPLSLECTVEGTSNPNLYWYRQAAGRGLQLLFYSVGIGQISSEVPQNLSASRPQDRQFILSSKKLLLSDSGFYLCAWSVDSYSNQPQHFGDGTRLSIL.

The rearrangement uses TRBV19 and TRBJ2-1; 10 bases are shared with TRBD2. This CDR3 contains 15 residues. After removal of 5 bases from V and 4 bases from J, the junction contained 5 bases not matched to a gene. Germline-derived CDR1 and CDR2 are LNHDA and SQIVND (reference sequence). CDR3 sequence: CASSALAGGYNEQFF. The CDR3 nucleotides are TGTGCCAGTAGTGCCTTAGCGGGAGGTTACAATGAGCAGTTCTTC.

This chain uses TRBV27 with TRBJ1-2; no clear D gene. The CDR3 length is 17 residues. Trimming cost V 4 bases and J 1 base, with 19 bases left between them. CDR1 is MNHEY, CDR2 SMNVEV, per germline (reference sequence). Here the CDR3 DNA reads TGTGCCAGCAGTTCGATTCGTACAGCTATCATTAACTATGGCTACACCTTC. Protein: CASSSIRTAIINYGYTF.

This chain links TRBV27 with TRBJ1-5; D may be TRBD1 (5 bases). Germline V gene lookup returns CDR1 MNHEY and CDR2 SMNVEV (reference sequence). Trimming stripped 3 bases from V and 9 bases from J, with 12 bases between. This CDR3 has 13 amino acids. DNA for the CDR3: TGTGCCAGCAGTTTCGTTCGCGACAGGCCCCAGCATTTT. Protein: CASSFVRDRPQHF.

V is TRBV9 and J is TRBJ1-5; no clear D gene. V was shortened by 0 bases and J by 3 bases, with 7 bases between the two germline ends. CDR1 is SGDLS, CDR2 YYNGEE, per germline. This CDR3 region has 14 residues. The CDR3 nucleotides read TGTGCCAGCAGCGTAGGGAGGGTCAATCAGCCCCAGCATTTT. It yields the protein CASSVGRVNQPQHF. Using reference TRBV9 and TRBJ1-5 for the parts outside the CDR3, the full variable domain is DSGVTQTPKHLITATGQRVTLRCSPRSGDLSVYWYQQSLDQGLQFLIQYYNGEERAKGNILERFSAQQFPDLHSELNLSSLELGDSALYFCASSVGRVNQPQHFGDGTRLSIL.

The rearrangement joins TRBV7-2 to TRBJ2-1; 9 bases fit TRBD2. The germline gives CDR1 SGHTA, CDR2 FQGNSA. Trimming at V came to 5 bases and at J to 6 bases, leaving 8 bases not matched to a gene. This CDR3 comprises 15 residues. The CDR3 region has the DNA TGTGCCAGCAGCCCGAGCAGACTAGCGGTCAATGAGCAGTTCTTC. Its translation: CASSPSRLAVNEQFF.

This clone was counted once. V is TRBV7-9 and J is TRBJ2-2; TRBD2 matches 7 bases. V shed 9 bases, J shed 2 bases, and the junction held 3 bases outside the gene matches. Germline CDR1 reads SEHNR; CDR2 reads FQNEAQ (reference sequence). This CDR3 is 13 amino acids long. The CDR3 sequence: CARPGLNTGELFF. The CDR3 nucleotides are TGTGCCAGGCCGGGACTAAACACCGGGGAGCTGTTTTTT.

The chain uses TRBV9 and TRBJ1-1; the match to TRBD1 covers 8 bases. The V and J ends lost 4 bases and 4 bases, in that order; junction bases with no gene match: 9. The CDR3 has 15 amino acids. Germline V gene data show CDR1 as SGDLS and CDR2 as YYNGEE. The CDR3 DNA sequence: TGTGCCAGCAGCCCACAGACAGGGGCGCTCACTGAAGCTTTCTTT. Translated, it gives CASSPQTGALTEAFF.

Written as DNA, the CDR3 is TGTGCCAGTAGTATGGGTCCTCGGACAGGGCTGGGGAAAGGCAATCAGCCCCAGCATTTT. Translation: CASSMGPRTGLGKGNQPQHF. This chain links TRBV19 with TRBJ1-5; 8 bases line up with TRBD1. The ends lost 3 bases at V and 2 bases at J; junction bases unmatched: 18. From germline, CDR1 is LNHDA and CDR2 SQIVND (reference sequence). The CDR3 is 20 amino acids.

The rearrangement uses TRBV18 and TRBJ2-7; 8 positions agree with TRBD1. CDR3 size: 15 residues. V shed 5 bases and J 3 bases; nucleotides not matched to a gene: 9. Germline loops: CDR1 KGHSH, CDR2 LQKENI. CDR3 DNA sequence: TGTGCCAGCTCAACCTCCGGGACAGGATTCTACGAGCAGTACTTC. The encoded protein is CASSTSGTGFYEQYF.

This clone came up a few times. This chain connects TRBV19 to TRBJ1-5; TRBD1 matches at 9 bases. V was pared by 3 bases and J by 4 bases, with 10 bases of the junction left unmatched. The CDR3 has 17 amino acids. Per germline, CDR1 LNHDA and CDR2 SQIVND (reference sequence). The CDR3 region has the DNA TGTGCCAGTAGTATGAATTCCGGGACAGGGCCTAATCAGCCCCAGCATTTT. Amino acids: CASSMNSGTGPNQPQHF. The full variable domain, with the rest looked up from reference TRBV19 and TRBJ1-5, is DGGITQSPKYLFRKEGQNVTLSCEQNLNHDAMYWYRQDPGQGLRLIYYSQIVNDFQKGDIAEGYSVSREKKESFPLTVTSAQKNPTAFYLCASSMNSGTGPNQPQHFGDGTRLSIL.

V gene TRBV19 combines with J gene TRBJ2-4; 7 positions match TRBD2. The CDR3 is made up of 13 amino acids. V trimming: 3 bases; J trimming: 12 bases; junction bases outside the gene matches: 8. Germline assignment: CDR1 LNHDA and CDR2 SQIVND (reference sequence). CDR3 protein: CASSISLAETQYF. The CDR3, as DNA: TGTGCCAGTAGTATTAGTCTAGCGGAAACTCAGTACTTC.

This chain connects TRBV15 to TRBJ1-1; possibly TRBD1 for D (5 bases). Deletions cut 4 bases from V and 5 bases from J, with 17 bases between. The germline gives CDR1 LNHNV, CDR2 YYDKDF (reference sequence). The CDR3 totals 15 residues. The CDR3 region has the DNA TGTGCCACCAGCAATAGAGACCGTGGGGGGACTGAAGCTTTCTTT. It specifies CATSNRDRGGTEAFF.

The V and J genes are TRBV5-4 and TRBJ2-2, with 11 positions matching TRBD2. J gave up 4 bases and V 1 base, and 3 bases lay outside the gene matches. The CDR3 consists of 16 residues. Germline loops: CDR1 SGHNT, CDR2 YYREEE (reference sequence). DNA for the CDR3: TGTGCCAGCAGCTTGTCTAGCGGGAGGCCCACCGGGGAGCTGTTTTTT. Translating gives CASSLSSGRPTGELFF.

The chain couples TRBV5-4 to TRBJ1-4; tentatively, D is TRBD1 (6 bases). This CDR3 has 15 residues. The V and J ends lost 4 bases and 1 base respectively, with 11 bases between them. Looked up from germline, CDR1 is SGHNT and CDR2 is YYREEE (reference sequence). The CDR3 sequence is CASSRDTQTNEKLFF. The DNA of the CDR3 is TGTGCCAGCAGCCGGGACACCCAAACTAATGAAAAACTGTTTTTT.

The J gene is TRBJ2-7, the V gene TRBV7-2; no firm D call. CDR1 is SGHTA and CDR2 is FQGNSA in the germline V gene. Trimming shortened V by 5 bases and J by 0 bases, and 11 bases separated the two germline ends. This CDR3 has 14 amino acids. The CDR3 region has the DNA TGTGCCAGCAGCCCCCGACATAGCTCCTACGAGCAGTACTTC. It encodes CASSPRHSSYEQYF. Full variable domain (remainder filled in from reference TRBV7-2 and TRBJ2-7): GAGVSQSPSNKVTEKGKDVELRCDPISGHTALYWYRQSLGQGLEFLIYFQGNSAPDKSGLPSDRFSAERTGGSVSTLTIQRTQQEDSAVYLCASSPRHSSYEQYFGPGTRLTVT.